The 5 T cell receptor beta chains below all came from one sample that was sequenced in a study of PD-1 blockade in classical Hodgkin lymphoma. Sequencing was performed with immunoSEQ multiplex PCR; in TCRdb, only in-frame clones are kept and a portion is missing. Of under 30,000 clones in the sample, around 80% were seen once. No patient escaped relapse after autologous stem cell transplantation, and brentuximab vedotin exposure varied. The material sequenced was peripheral blood mononuclear cells (PBMCs), taken before the second cycle of nivolumab. These TCRs come from a human donor with classical Hodgkin lymphoma.

V is TRBV7-9 and J is TRBJ2-3; D gene uncertain. V lost 10 bases and J lost 2, with 10 bases in between. The CDR3 length is 12 residues. The germline CDR1 and CDR2 sequences are SEHNR and FQNEAQ (reference sequence). CDR3 residues: CATAPPTDTQYF. The CDR3 nucleotides are TGTGCCACCGCCCCTCCCACAGATACGCAGTATTTT.

There are a few counts of this clone. V is TRBV9 and J is TRBJ2-3, with unresolved D. The germline V gene encodes CDR1 SGDLS and CDR2 YYNGEE. CDR3 length equals 10 residues. The germline V and J ends were trimmed by 3 bases and 6 bases, with 2 bases remaining between them. The CDR3 DNA reads TGTGCCAGCAGCGGGGATACGCAGTATTTT. Translation gives CASSGDTQYF.

The gene calls are TRBV25-1 and TRBJ1-3, with D perhaps TRBD1 (5 bases). The V and J ends lost 3 bases and 0 bases respectively, with 12 bases between them. The CDR3 is made up of 16 amino acids. Germline V gene sequence: CDR1 MGHDK, CDR2 SYGVNS. The chain's CDR3 is CASSEGRIDSGNTIYF. CDR3 sequence (DNA): TGTGCCAGCAGTGAGGGACGGATCGACTCTGGAAACACCATATATTTT.

V usage is TRBV6-5 and J usage is TRBJ1-4, with 7 bases matching TRBD1. V shed 7 bases, J shed 6 bases, and the junction held 11 bases outside the gene matches. This CDR3 spans 15 amino acids. The germline V gene has CDR1 MNHEY and CDR2 SVGAGI. For the CDR3, the DNA is TGTGCCAGCACCCAACGAGGCCAGGGGGATGAAAAACTGTTTTTT. This sequence encodes CASTQRGQGDEKLFF.

The CDR3 loop reads CASSSRGPTEAFF. The CDR3 DNA follows: TGTGCCAGCAGTTCGAGGGGGCCGACTGAAGCTTTCTTT. This chain connects TRBV28 to TRBJ1-1; 7 bases align to TRBD1. From germline, CDR1 is MDHEN and CDR2 SYDVKM. This CDR3 comprises 13 residues. The V gene end was trimmed by 4 bases and the J gene end by 5 bases; junction bases not matched to a gene: 4.